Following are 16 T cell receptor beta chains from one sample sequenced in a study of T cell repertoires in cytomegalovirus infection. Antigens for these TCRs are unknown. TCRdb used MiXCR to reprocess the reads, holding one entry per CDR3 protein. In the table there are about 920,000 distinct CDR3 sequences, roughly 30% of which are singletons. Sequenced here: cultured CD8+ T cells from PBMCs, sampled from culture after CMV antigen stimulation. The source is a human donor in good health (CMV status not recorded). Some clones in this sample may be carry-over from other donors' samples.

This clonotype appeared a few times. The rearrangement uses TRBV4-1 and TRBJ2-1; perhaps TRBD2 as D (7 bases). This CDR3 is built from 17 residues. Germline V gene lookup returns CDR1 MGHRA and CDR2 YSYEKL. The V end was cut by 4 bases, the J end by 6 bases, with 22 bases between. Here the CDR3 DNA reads TGCGCCAGCAGCCCGGGGCCTATGGGGGGGCCCAGCAATGAGCAGTTCTTC. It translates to CASSPGPMGGPSNEQFF.

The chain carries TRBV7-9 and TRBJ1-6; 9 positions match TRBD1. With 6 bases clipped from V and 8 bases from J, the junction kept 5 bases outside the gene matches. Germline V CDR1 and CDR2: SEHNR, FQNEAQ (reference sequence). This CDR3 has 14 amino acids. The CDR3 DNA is TGTGCCAGCAGGCCGGGACAGGGCTATTCACCCCTCCACTTT. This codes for CASRPGQGYSPLHF.

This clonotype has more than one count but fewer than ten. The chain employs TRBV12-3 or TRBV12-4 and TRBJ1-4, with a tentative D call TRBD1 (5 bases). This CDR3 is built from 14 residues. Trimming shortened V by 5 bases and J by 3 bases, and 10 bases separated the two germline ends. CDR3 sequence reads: CASSVRGANEKLFF. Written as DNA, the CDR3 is TGTGCCAGCAGTGTCCGGGGGGCTAATGAAAAACTGTTTTTT.

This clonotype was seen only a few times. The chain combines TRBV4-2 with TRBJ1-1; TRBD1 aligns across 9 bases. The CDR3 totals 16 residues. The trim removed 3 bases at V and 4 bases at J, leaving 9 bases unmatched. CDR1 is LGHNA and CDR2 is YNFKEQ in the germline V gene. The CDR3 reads CASSHSDRGETTEAFF. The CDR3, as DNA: TGTGCCAGCAGCCATTCCGACAGGGGGGAAACCACTGAAGCTTTCTTT.

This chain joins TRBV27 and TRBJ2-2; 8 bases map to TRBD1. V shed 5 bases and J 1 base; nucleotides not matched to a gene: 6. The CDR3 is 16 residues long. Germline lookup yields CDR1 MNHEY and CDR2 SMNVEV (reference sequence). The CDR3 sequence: CASSLIGTGNTGELFF. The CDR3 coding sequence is TGTGCCAGCAGTCTTATAGGGACAGGGAACACCGGGGAGCTGTTTTTT.

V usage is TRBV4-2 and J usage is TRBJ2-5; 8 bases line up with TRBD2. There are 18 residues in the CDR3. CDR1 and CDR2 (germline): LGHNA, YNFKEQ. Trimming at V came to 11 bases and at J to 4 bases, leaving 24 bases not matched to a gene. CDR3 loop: CASRLGGAKAGIRETQYF. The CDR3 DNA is TGTGCCTCCCGCCTCGGGGGGGCCAAGGCCGGGATTCGAGAGACCCAGTACTTC.

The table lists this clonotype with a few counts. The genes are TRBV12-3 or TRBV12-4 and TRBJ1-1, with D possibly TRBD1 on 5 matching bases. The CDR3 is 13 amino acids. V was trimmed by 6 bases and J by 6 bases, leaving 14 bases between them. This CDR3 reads CASSRDGNPEAFF. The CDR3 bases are TGTGCCAGCAGCCGGGACGGTAATCCTGAAGCTTTCTTT.

DNA of the CDR3: TGTGCCAGCAGCTTAGCGGTAGCGGAAGAGACCCAGTACTTC. Protein product: CASSLAVAEETQYF. The chain combines TRBV7-9 with TRBJ2-5, with D perhaps TRBD2 (6 bases). The germline V and J ends were trimmed by 0 bases and 3 bases, with 8 bases remaining between them. Germline assignment: CDR1 SEHNR and CDR2 FQNEAQ (reference sequence). The length of the CDR3 is 14 residues.

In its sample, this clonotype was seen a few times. This CDR3 reads CASGSGGAPYNEQFF. The CDR3 region has the DNA TGTGCCAGCGGCAGCGGGGGGGCTCCCTACAATGAGCAGTTCTTC. The chain recombines TRBV27 with TRBJ2-1, with 10 bases identical to TRBD2. Germline V gives CDR1 MNHEY, CDR2 SMNVEV (reference sequence). Trimming cost V 8 bases and J 2 bases; bases outside gene matches: 6. CDR3 length equals 15 residues.

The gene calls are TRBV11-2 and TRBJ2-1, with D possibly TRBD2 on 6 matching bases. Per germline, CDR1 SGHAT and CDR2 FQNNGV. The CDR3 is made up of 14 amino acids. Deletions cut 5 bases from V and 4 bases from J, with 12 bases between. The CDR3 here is CASSPGGEYNEQFF. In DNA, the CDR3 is TGTGCCAGCAGCCCTGGAGGGGAATACAATGAGCAGTTCTTC. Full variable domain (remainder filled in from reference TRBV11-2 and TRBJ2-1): EAGVAQSPRYKIIEKRQSVAFWCNPISGHATLYWYQQILGQGPKLLIQFQNNGVVDDSQLPKDRFSAERLKGVDSTLKIQPAKLEDSAVYLCASSPGGEYNEQFFGPGTRLTVL.

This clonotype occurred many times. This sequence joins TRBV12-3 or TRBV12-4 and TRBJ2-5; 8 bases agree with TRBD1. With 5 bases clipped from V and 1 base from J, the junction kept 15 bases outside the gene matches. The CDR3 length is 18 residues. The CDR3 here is CASSVRGQVVGVQETQYF. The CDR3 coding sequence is TGTGCCAGCAGTGTTCGGGGACAGGTGGTGGGTGTCCAAGAGACCCAGTACTTC.

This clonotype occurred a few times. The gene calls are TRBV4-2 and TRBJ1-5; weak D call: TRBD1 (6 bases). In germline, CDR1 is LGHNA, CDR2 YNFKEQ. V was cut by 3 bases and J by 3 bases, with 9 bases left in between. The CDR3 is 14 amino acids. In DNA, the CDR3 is TGTGCCAGCAGCCACAGGACAGCCAATCAGCCCCAGCATTTT. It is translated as CASSHRTANQPQHF.

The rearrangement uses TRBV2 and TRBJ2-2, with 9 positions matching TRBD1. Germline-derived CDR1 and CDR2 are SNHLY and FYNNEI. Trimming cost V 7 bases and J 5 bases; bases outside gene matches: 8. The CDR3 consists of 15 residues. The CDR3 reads CASTPTGGRTGELFF. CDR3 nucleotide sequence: TGTGCCAGCACTCCGACAGGGGGGAGGACCGGGGAGCTGTTTTTT.

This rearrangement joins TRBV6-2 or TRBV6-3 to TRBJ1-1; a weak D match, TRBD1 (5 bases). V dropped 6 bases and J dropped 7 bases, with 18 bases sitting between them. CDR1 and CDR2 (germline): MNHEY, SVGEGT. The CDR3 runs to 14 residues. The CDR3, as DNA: TGTGCCAGCAGCCCTCAGGGTTATGGGATTGAAGCTTTCTTT. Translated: CASSPQGYGIEAFF.

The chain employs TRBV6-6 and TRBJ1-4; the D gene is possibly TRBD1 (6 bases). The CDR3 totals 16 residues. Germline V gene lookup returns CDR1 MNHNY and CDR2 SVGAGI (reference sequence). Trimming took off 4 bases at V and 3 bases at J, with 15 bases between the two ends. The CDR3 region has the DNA TGTGCCAGCAGTTTCCCCGGGGGGGGGCCTAATGAAAAACTGTTTTTT. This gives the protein CASSFPGGGPNEKLFF.

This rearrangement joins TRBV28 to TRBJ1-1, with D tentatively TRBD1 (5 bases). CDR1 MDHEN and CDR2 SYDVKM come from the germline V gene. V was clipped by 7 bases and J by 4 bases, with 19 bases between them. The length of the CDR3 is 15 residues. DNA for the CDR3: TGTGCCAGCACCCTAGGAGGGGAGGTTATCACTGAAGCTTTCTTT. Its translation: CASTLGGEVITEAFF.